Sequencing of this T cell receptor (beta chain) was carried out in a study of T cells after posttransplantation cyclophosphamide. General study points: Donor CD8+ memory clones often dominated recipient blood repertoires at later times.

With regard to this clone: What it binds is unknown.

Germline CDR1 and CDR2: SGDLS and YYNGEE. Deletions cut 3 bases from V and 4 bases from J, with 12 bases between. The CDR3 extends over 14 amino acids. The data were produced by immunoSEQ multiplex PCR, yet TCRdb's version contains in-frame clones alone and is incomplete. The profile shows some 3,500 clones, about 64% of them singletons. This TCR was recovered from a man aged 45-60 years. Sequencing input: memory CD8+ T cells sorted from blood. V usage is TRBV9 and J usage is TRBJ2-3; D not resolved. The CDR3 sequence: CASSARSLADTQYF. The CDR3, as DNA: TGTGCCAGCAGCGCGCGGAGCCTCGCAGATACGCAGTATTTT.